One sample yielded the 10 T cell receptor beta chains listed below, sequenced in a study of shared clonotypes between healthy human individuals (dated by TCRdb to 2019 to 2021). Library construction relied on the immunoSEQ multiplex PCR assay. In its TCRdb copy, this immuneACCESS table keeps in-frame sequences only and misses some clones. Where compared with another copy, unresolved V genes explain less than half of these, and the others have no known cause. For this sample there are nearly 750,000 clones; over 60% appear just once. Around 1.8% of the sample is held by the ten biggest clonotypes. The sequencing input was memory CD4+ T cells sorted from blood. The label giving this sample's cell subset or site can be read as: CD45RA-negative fraction. Receptors were obtained from a woman between 25 and 40 years old in good health.

J is TRBJ2-3 and V is TRBV28, with no clear D. The length of the CDR3 is 15 residues. Germline assignment: CDR1 MDHEN and CDR2 SYDVKM. Trimming took 3 bases from V and 2 from J, leaving 12 bases between them. CDR3 loop: CASSLQSSHTDTQYF. The DNA for the CDR3 is TGTGCCAGCAGTTTGCAATCTAGTCACACAGATACGCAGTATTTT.

This clone was seen only a few times. The V and J genes are TRBV5-1 and TRBJ2-1, with 10 bases lining up with TRBD2. J was trimmed by 6 bases and V by 1 base; bases with no gene match: 10. Germline lookup yields CDR1 SGHRS and CDR2 YFSETQ. The CDR3 runs 17 residues. CDR3 protein: CASSLRKREGRVNEQFF. The CDR3 DNA reads TGCGCCAGCAGCTTGAGGAAGCGGGAGGGCCGCGTCAATGAGCAGTTCTTC.

DNA of the CDR3: TGCGCCAGCACCTCCGGGGGGAACACCGGGGAGCTGTTTTTT. This codes for CASTSGGNTGELFF. The chain has TRBV5-1 and TRBJ2-2; the D gene is possibly TRBD2 (6 bases). Germline V CDR1 and CDR2: SGHRS, YFSETQ. CDR3 length: 14 amino acids. Trimming cost V 6 bases and J 1 base, with 10 bases left between them.

V and J are TRBV7-3 and TRBJ2-6; D not certain. V lost 5 bases, J lost 2 bases, and 7 bases lay in between. The germline V gene has CDR1 SGHTA and CDR2 FQGTGA. CDR3 size: 14 residues. The CDR3 nucleotides read TGTGCCAGCAGCCTCCAAGCTGGGGCCAACGTCCTGACTTTC. Translation: CASSLQAGANVLTF.

This sequence joins TRBV4-1 and TRBJ1-1, with D perhaps matching TRBD1 (5 bases). Trimming shortened V by 3 bases and J by 4 bases, and 24 bases separated the two germline ends. Germline CDR1 is MGHRA and CDR2 is YSYEKL. CDR3 size: 18 residues. The CDR3 loop reads CASSQAPHGAYGSTEAFF. The CDR3 DNA is TGCGCCAGCAGCCAGGCTCCCCACGGGGCATATGGTAGCACTGAAGCTTTCTTT.

This chain links TRBV7-8 with TRBJ2-2; D is perhaps TRBD1 (5 bases). V was cut by 6 bases and J by 3 bases, with 11 bases left in between. CDR3 length: 14 residues. CDR1 SGHVS and CDR2 FQNEAQ come from the germline V gene. This chain's CDR3 is CASRLGLHTGELFF. For the CDR3, the DNA is TGTGCCAGCAGATTGGGGCTCCACACCGGGGAGCTGTTTTTT.

This chain joins TRBV11-3 and TRBJ2-7; 7 positions match TRBD2. CDR1 and CDR2 from the germline V gene are SGHNT and YENEEA. CDR3 length: 17 residues. The V segment lost 0 bases and the J segment 4 bases; nucleotides outside the gene matches: 12. As DNA, the CDR3 is TGTGCCAGCAGCTTAGATCTAACTAGCGACAAAGGATACGAGCAGTACTTC. This encodes CASSLDLTSDKGYEQYF.

V gene TRBV12-5 combines with J gene TRBJ1-5, with a tentative D call TRBD1 (6 bases). There are 14 residues in the CDR3. Germline-derived CDR1 and CDR2 are LGHNT and FRNRAP. Trimming removed 4 bases from V and 0 bases from J, with 7 bases in between. The CDR3: CASGSGVSNQPQHF. CDR3 sequence (DNA): TGTGCTAGTGGTTCAGGGGTTAGCAATCAGCCCCAGCATTTT.

The chain has TRBV2 and TRBJ2-3; 7 bases align to TRBD1. Germline V gene data show CDR1 as SNHLY and CDR2 as FYNNEI. V lost 10 bases and J lost 1; bases outside the gene matches: 8. This CDR3 is 14 amino acids long. This CDR3 reads CANYRGSGTDTQYF. The CDR3 bases are TGTGCCAACTACAGGGGTTCGGGCACAGATACGCAGTATTTT.

A remark on this clone: Other DNA sequences in the sample encode the same CDR3. The CDR3 bases are TGTGCCAGCAGCGCTGACACAGATACGCAGTATTTT. It specifies CASSADTDTQYF. The chain combines TRBV2 with TRBJ2-3; no definite D call. Between the trimmed V and J ends, which lost 6 bases and 2 bases, there was a span of 6 bases. CDR3 length: 12 residues. Germline V CDR1 and CDR2: SNHLY, FYNNEI.